This TCR beta chain was recovered during a study of control samples from healthy donors and cancer patients. This clone has a single count. Germline loops: CDR1 SGHRS, CDR2 YFSETQ. Trimming cost V 1 base and J 5 bases, with 10 bases left between them. The CDR3 runs to 13 residues. Using immunoSEQ multiplex PCR, the repertoire was profiled, and TCRdb retains in-frame clones only, with some absent. The data contain roughly 86,000 clones, 91% of them seen just once; the ten biggest clones take up 15% to 17%. This receptor was taken from a man aged 25 to 45 in good health. J is TRBJ2-7 and V is TRBV5-1; the D gene is possibly TRBD2 (5 bases). Sequences were obtained from blood. The CDR3 is CASSLPGTHEQYF. CDR3 DNA sequence: TGCGCCAGCAGCTTGCCGGGAACCCACGAGCAGTACTTC. Combining the CDR3 with reference TRBV5-1 and TRBJ2-7 gives the whole variable domain KAGVTQTPRYLIKTRGQQVTLSCSPISGHRSVSWYQQTPGQGLQFLFEYFSETQRNKGNFPGRFSGRQFSNSRSEMNVSTLELGDSALYLCASSLPGTHEQYFGPGTRLTVT.